Each of the 18 T cell receptor beta chains below was sequenced from the same sample in a study of blood T cells in healthy people across ages. Combining a sample-barcoded 5' primer with a J-beta primer mix, a second PCR ran for roughly 6 to 12 cycles. Each CDR3 protein gets one entry after TCRdb re-called the 5' RACE reads with MiXCR. The sample records approximately 1,000,000 distinct CDR3 sequences, under 55% being singletons. What was sequenced was blood. The source of these receptors is a woman in her sixties in good health.

The J gene is TRBJ2-5, the V gene TRBV19, with D unresolved. The CDR3 totals 15 residues. CDR1 and CDR2 from the germline V gene are LNHDA and SQIVND (reference sequence). V was shortened by 1 base and J by 0 bases, with 9 bases between the two germline ends. The CDR3 protein is CASSIGLSYQETQYF. The CDR3 nucleotides read TGTGCCAGTAGTATAGGACTCTCGTACCAAGAGACCCAGTACTTC.

Only a few counts were recorded for this clonotype. The chain employs TRBV7-3 and TRBJ2-3; 7 positions agree with TRBD1. The CDR3 length is 14 residues. The trim removed 4 bases at V and 4 bases at J, leaving 5 bases unmatched. Germline-derived CDR1 and CDR2 are SGHTA and FQGTGA. CDR3 DNA: TGTGCCAGCAGCTCCCCGACAGGGCCAGATACGCAGTATTTT. Encoded protein: CASSSPTGPDTQYF.

This clonotype turned up a few times. The chain couples TRBV5-8 to TRBJ2-7; the match to TRBD1 covers 11 bases. Trimming cost V 4 bases and J 4 bases; bases outside gene matches: 16. The CDR3 length is 18 residues. Germline V gene sequence: CDR1 SGHTS, CDR2 YDEGEE. For the CDR3, the DNA is TGTGCCAGCAGCCGTGGACAGGGGGCTTCCAGCCGCCCTTACGAGCAGTACTTC. The encoded protein is CASSRGQGASSRPYEQYF.

The chain recombines TRBV6-5 with TRBJ2-1; D gene uncertain. The CDR3 runs 14 residues. With 5 bases removed from V and 9 bases from J, the gap between germline ends came to 17 bases. CDR1 MNHEY and CDR2 SVGAGI come from the germline V gene. The CDR3 sequence: CASSDETLVGEQFF. CDR3 in DNA: TGTGCCAGCAGTGACGAGACTCTAGTCGGTGAGCAGTTCTTC.

The V gene is TRBV6-1, the J gene TRBJ2-5; possibly TRBD2 for D (5 bases). Germline assignment: CDR1 MNHNS and CDR2 SASEGT. The ends were cut back, 0 bases at V and 7 bases at J, with 9 bases in the middle. The CDR3 contains 13 residues. In nucleotides, the CDR3 is TGTGCCAGCAGTGAAGCGGTTCGGGGGACCCAGTACTTC. Translation: CASSEAVRGTQYF.

The chain links TRBV6-5 to TRBJ2-1, with 8 nucleotides matching TRBD2. The germline gives CDR1 MNHEY, CDR2 SVGAGI. V lost 3 bases to trimming and J lost 8 bases; unmatched junction nucleotides: 6. The CDR3 contains 14 residues. The DNA for the CDR3 is TGTGCCAGCAGTTATGGCGGGAGGTTCGATGAGCAGTTCTTC. Protein sequence: CASSYGGRFDEQFF.

A note on this clonotype: An end of the junction does not agree with germline; a read error may underlie this. This sequence joins TRBV3-1 and TRBJ2-6; D possibly corresponds to TRBD2 (7 bases). CDR1 LGHDT and CDR2 YNNKEL come from the germline V gene (reference sequence). This CDR3 region has 16 residues. CDR3 DNA: TGTACCAGCGGGGCAGGGGCCAACTCTGGGGCCAACGTCCTGACTTTC. It is translated as CTSGAGANSGANVLTF.

In DNA, the CDR3 is TGTGCCAGCAGTTTAGCGTTAGTCGCTGAAGCTTTCTTT. Amino acid sequence: CASSLALVAEAFF. This chain links TRBV12-3 or TRBV12-4 with TRBJ1-1; D is unresolved. V shed 0 bases and J shed 6 bases, with 8 bases lying between them. The CDR3 is 13 residues long.

The V and J genes are TRBV2 and TRBJ1-1; D is unresolved. V was cut by 2 bases and J by 1 base, with 11 bases left in between. The germline gives CDR1 SNHLY, CDR2 FYNNEI. The CDR3 length is 15 residues. CDR3: CASSESTRANTEAFF. The CDR3 DNA follows: TGTGCCAGCAGTGAATCAACACGGGCGAACACTGAAGCTTTCTTT.

The V gene is TRBV10-2, the J gene TRBJ1-4, with D perhaps TRBD1 (5 bases). Per the germline V gene, CDR1 is WSHSY and CDR2 is SAAADI. The CDR3 extends over 15 amino acids. Trimming removed 3 bases from V and 5 bases from J, with 13 bases in between. The CDR3: CASSEMGRRNEKLFF. The CDR3 nucleotides read TGCGCCAGCAGTGAAATGGGACGGAGAAATGAAAAACTGTTTTTT.

The genes are TRBV20-1 and TRBJ2-1; 10 bases fit TRBD1. Looked up from germline, CDR1 is DFQATT and CDR2 is SNEGSKA (reference sequence). There are 13 residues in the CDR3. V lost 5 bases and J lost 4; bases outside the gene matches: 2. CDR3: CSALGQGYNEQFF. The CDR3 region has the DNA TGCAGTGCTTTGGGACAGGGGTACAATGAGCAGTTCTTC.

The rearrangement joins TRBV7-3 to TRBJ2-7, with D perhaps assigned TRBD1 or TRBD2 (6 bases each). Trimming pared 4 bases from V and 5 bases from J, leaving 15 bases between. Looked up from germline, CDR1 is SGHTA and CDR2 is FQGTGA. The CDR3 loop spans 14 amino acids. The CDR3 region is CASSSGGGGDEQYF. The CDR3, as DNA: TGTGCCAGCAGCTCCGGCGGAGGGGGAGACGAGCAGTACTTC.

This CDR3 reads CASSLVGTGRNEQYF. The CDR3 DNA reads TGCGCCAGCAGCTTGGTCGGGACAGGGAGGAACGAGCAGTACTTC. This chain joins TRBV5-1 and TRBJ2-4; 9 bases align to TRBD1. The DNA end lines up better with TRBJ2-7; the J call may be wrong. The germline CDR1 and CDR2 sequences are SGHRS and YFSETQ. The CDR3 runs to 15 residues.

This clonotype has more than one count but fewer than ten. The J gene is TRBJ2-3, the V gene TRBV12-3 or TRBV12-4; 13 nucleotides agree with TRBD2. The ends lost 5 bases at V and 6 bases at J; junction bases unmatched: 11. The CDR3 has 17 residues. CDR3 DNA sequence: TGTGCCAGCAGTGGACTAGCGGGAGAGAAGGGTAGGGATACGCAGTATTTT. This codes for CASSGLAGEKGRDTQYF.

This clonotype was picked up a small number of times. J is TRBJ2-7 and V is TRBV5-1; D possibly corresponds to TRBD1 (6 bases). Trimming took 0 bases from V and 3 from J, leaving 13 bases between them. Germline-derived CDR1 and CDR2 are SGHRS and YFSETQ. The CDR3 loop spans 15 amino acids. As DNA, the CDR3 is TGCGCCAGCAGCTTGGTACAGGGTTTGAGCTACGAGCAGTACTTC. Its protein is CASSLVQGLSYEQYF.

This CDR3 reads CASSLAWGGMNEQYF. Here the CDR3 DNA reads TGTGCCAGCAGCTTGGCTTGGGGCGGGATGAACGAGCAGTACTTC. V and J are TRBV5-8 and TRBJ2-7; D perhaps matches TRBD2 (6 bases). The germline V gene encodes CDR1 SGHTS and CDR2 YDEGEE. The CDR3 totals 15 residues. The V gene lost 0 bases and the J gene lost 5 bases, with 15 bases spanning the gap.

This chain connects TRBV12-3 or TRBV12-4 to TRBJ2-5; D might be TRBD2 (6 bases). The V end was cut by 2 bases, the J end by 5 bases, with 12 bases between. This CDR3 has 14 residues. The CDR3 reads CASSLQAGLETQYF. The CDR3 bases are TGTGCCAGCAGTTTACAGGCGGGGTTGGAGACCCAGTACTTC.

The CDR3 loop is CASRTKFSGGQYNEQFF. The DNA for the CDR3 is TGTGCCAGCAGAACAAAATTCTCGGGAGGCCAATACAATGAGCAGTTCTTC. The chain uses TRBV6-1 and TRBJ2-1, with 7 bases lining up with TRBD2. The germline V gene encodes CDR1 MNHNS and CDR2 SASEGT. CDR3 length: 17 amino acids. After removal of 6 bases from V and 4 bases from J, the junction contained 15 bases not matched to a gene.